These 23 T cell receptor beta chains originate from one sample sequenced in a study of OX40 agonist ivuxolimab in advanced cancers. Profiled with immunoSEQ multiplex PCR; TCRdb holds only in-frame clones, not every one. This table holds tens of thousands of clones, around 90% found once. The source material was CD4+ or CD8+ T cells sorted from blood, sampled in a trial of the OX40 agonist ivuxolimab. Receptors were obtained from an adult with an advanced solid tumor such as melanoma, head and neck, liver or kidney cancer.

The count of this clone is one. The rearrangement uses TRBV10-3 and TRBJ2-7; 7 bases align to TRBD1. V was pared by 9 bases and J by 5 bases, with 7 bases of the junction left unmatched. The CDR3 is 12 amino acids. CDR1 is ENHRY, CDR2 SYGVKD, per germline. The CDR3 DNA reads TGTGCCATTTCGAACAGGGGCGACGAGCAGTACTTC. This sequence encodes CAISNRGDEQYF.

The V and J genes are TRBV28 and TRBJ2-7; D might be TRBD1 or TRBD2, each matching 5 bases. The CDR3 has 16 residues. Trimming shortened V by 5 bases and J by 0 bases, and 17 bases separated the two germline ends. Germline CDR1 reads MDHEN; CDR2 reads SYDVKM. Here the CDR3 DNA reads TGTGCCAGCAGTCGAGCTCGGGACCTTTTCTCCTACGAGCAGTACTTC. As protein: CASSRARDLFSYEQYF. The full variable domain, its missing parts supplied by reference TRBV28 and TRBJ2-7, is DVKVTQSSRYLVKRTGEKVFLECVQDMDHENMFWYRQDPGLGLRLIYFSYDVKMKEKGDIPEGYSVSREKKERFSLILESASTNQTSMYLCASSRARDLFSYEQYFGPGTRLTVT.

The rearrangement joins TRBV18 to TRBJ2-2, with D perhaps matching TRBD1 (6 bases). CDR3 length: 17 residues. CDR1 is KGHSH, CDR2 LQKENI, per germline. Trimming took off 1 base at V and 0 bases at J, with 12 bases between the two ends. In nucleotides, the CDR3 is TGTGCCAGCTCACCACTTCTTCGACAGGCGAACACCGGGGAGCTGTTTTTT. Protein: CASSPLLRQANTGELFF.

This sequence joins TRBV5-8 and TRBJ2-7, with 8 bases that match TRBD1. CDR3 length: 17 residues. Germline V gene sequence: CDR1 SGHTS, CDR2 YDEGEE. V lost 4 bases and J lost 2; bases outside the gene matches: 14. CDR3 coding DNA: TGTGCCAGCAGCCCCGGACAGGGAGTCACCATTACCTACGAGCAGTACTTC. Residues: CASSPGQGVTITYEQYF.

The chain links TRBV11-2 to TRBJ2-6; no firm D call. CDR3 length: 18 residues. Germline V CDR1 and CDR2: SGHAT, FQNNGV. The ends were cut back, 11 bases at V and 0 bases at J, with 23 bases in the middle. CDR3 sequence: CAVGPVGAPGSGANVLTF. The CDR3 DNA sequence: TGTGCCGTAGGGCCCGTGGGCGCCCCCGGCTCTGGGGCCAACGTCCTGACTTTC.

This clone was found a few times. This chain's CDR3 is CSVEGGGQVLYNQQFF. The CDR3 DNA sequence: TGCAGCGTTGAAGGCGGGGGACAGGTGTTATATAATCAGCAGTTCTTC. The chain employs TRBV29-1 and TRBJ2-1, with D possibly matching TRBD1 (8 bases). The length of the CDR3 is 16 residues. Trimming took off 1 base at V and 11 bases at J, with 24 bases between the two ends. CDR1 and CDR2 (germline): SQVTM, ANQGSEA.

Notes on this clone: Other DNA sequences in this sample translate to the same CDR3. V and J are TRBV28 and TRBJ1-2; 7 bases agree with TRBD1. The CDR3 spans 15 residues. After removal of 5 bases from V and 8 bases from J, the junction contained 14 bases not matched to a gene. Per the germline V gene, CDR1 is MDHEN and CDR2 is SYDVKM. CDR3: CASSLYDRVRGGYTF. DNA for the CDR3: TGTGCCAGCAGTCTCTACGACAGGGTTCGGGGCGGCTACACCTTC.

The rearrangement uses TRBV7-3 and TRBJ2-3, with D possibly TRBD1 on 6 matching bases. Germline CDR1 SGHTA, CDR2 FQGTGA. The CDR3 consists of 15 residues. The ends were cut back, 4 bases at V and 0 bases at J, with 11 bases in the middle. The CDR3 region has the DNA TGTGCCAGCAGCTCTACAGGGTTAAGCACAGATACGCAGTATTTT. Translating it yields CASSSTGLSTDTQYF.

The chain couples TRBV11-2 to TRBJ2-1; D might be TRBD2 (6 bases). Deletions cut 4 bases from V and 10 bases from J, with 20 bases between. CDR1 SGHAT and CDR2 FQNNGV come from the germline V gene. CDR3 length: 15 residues. DNA of the CDR3: TGTGCCAGCAGCTCCCCCGGTGGAGGGTTTCGGGAGCAGTTCTTC. Its translation is CASSSPGGGFREQFF.

This clone showed up just a few times. The chain uses TRBV2 and TRBJ1-1, with D possibly TRBD1 on 6 matching bases. CDR3 length: 13 residues. The germline CDR1 and CDR2 sequences are SNHLY and FYNNEI. The V gene lost 7 bases and the J gene lost 3 bases, with 12 bases spanning the gap. The CDR3 spells CASTQGLDTEAFF. The CDR3 DNA reads as TGTGCCAGCACACAGGGTCTAGACACTGAAGCTTTCTTT.

This clone was seen only once. The genes are TRBV9 and TRBJ2-6; no clear D. The CDR3 covers 17 residues. Germline CDR1 reads SGDLS; CDR2 reads YYNGEE. The V and J ends lost 2 bases and 0 bases respectively, with 12 bases between them. The CDR3 region has the DNA TGTGCCAGCAGCGTTGGACCGACCGCCTCTGGGGCCAACGTCCTGACTTTC. It encodes CASSVGPTASGANVLTF.

This clone has more than one count but fewer than ten. CDR3 DNA sequence: TGTGCCAGCAGGGGGGTAAATGAAAAACTGTTTTTT. This sequence encodes CASRGVNEKLFF. The J gene is TRBJ1-4, the V gene TRBV7-9; D possibly corresponds to TRBD1 (5 bases). V shed 6 bases and J shed 5 bases, with 7 bases lying between them. The CDR3 is 12 residues long. Germline V gene data show CDR1 as SEHNR and CDR2 as FQNEAQ (reference sequence).

The rearrangement links TRBV7-9 to TRBJ2-3, with unresolved D. The CDR3 has 11 residues. Germline-derived CDR1 and CDR2 are SEHNR and FQNEAQ (reference sequence). V was trimmed by 3 bases and J by 6 bases, leaving 4 bases between them. For the CDR3, the DNA is TGTGCCAGCAGCTTGTGGGATACGCAGTATTTT. Residues: CASSLWDTQYF.

The J gene is TRBJ2-5, the V gene TRBV7-3; tentatively, D is TRBD1 (6 bases). The CDR3 runs 15 residues. V was trimmed by 3 bases and J by 2 bases, leaving 13 bases between them. Germline lookup yields CDR1 SGHTA and CDR2 FQGTGA. CDR3 protein: CASSLLIRGQETQYF. CDR3 bases: TGTGCCAGCAGCTTGCTTATCAGGGGTCAAGAGACCCAGTACTTC.

The V gene is TRBV28, the J gene TRBJ2-7; the D gene is possibly TRBD1 (6 bases). Per germline, CDR1 MDHEN and CDR2 SYDVKM. This CDR3 has 14 amino acids. Trimming left V 5 bases short and J 0 bases short, with 11 bases between. Here the CDR3 DNA reads TGTGCCAGCAGTATACAGGGAAGCTCCTACGAGCAGTACTTC. The encoded protein is CASSIQGSSYEQYF.

V is TRBV28 and J is TRBJ2-7; the match to TRBD1 covers 9 bases. Germline values: CDR1 MDHEN, CDR2 SYDVKM. The V and J ends lost 4 bases and 2 bases, in that order; junction bases with no gene match: 3. CDR3 length equals 14 residues. DNA of the CDR3: TGTGCCAGCAGTTCGGGACAGGGTACCTACGAGCAGTACTTC. Protein: CASSSGQGTYEQYF.

V gene TRBV18 combines with J gene TRBJ2-3; no clear D. Trimming took off 5 bases at V and 4 bases at J, with 7 bases between the two ends. The germline V gene has CDR1 KGHSH and CDR2 LQKENI. This CDR3 comprises 12 residues. In DNA form, the CDR3 reads TGTGCCAGCTCAGCCAGTTCAGATACGCAGTATTTT. As protein: CASSASSDTQYF. Filled out from reference TRBV18 and TRBJ2-3, the complete variable domain reads NAGVMQNPRHLVRRRGQEARLRCSPMKGHSHVYWYRQLPEEGLKFMVYLQKENIIDESGMPKERFSAEFPKEGPSILRIQQVVRGDSAAYFCASSASSDTQYFGPGTRLTVL.

The chain joins TRBV10-1 to TRBJ2-7; TRBD1 matches 8 bases. This CDR3 is built from 14 residues. Germline values: CDR1 WNHNN, CDR2 SYGVQD (reference sequence). With 5 bases clipped from V and 5 bases from J, the junction kept 8 bases outside the gene matches. CDR3 loop: CASSSSGGSDEQYF. CDR3 coding DNA: TGCGCCAGCAGTTCCTCAGGGGGCTCGGACGAGCAGTACTTC.

The rearrangement links TRBV20-1 to TRBJ1-2; no firm D call. In germline, CDR1 is DFQATT, CDR2 SNEGSKA (reference sequence). This CDR3 has 11 residues. The V end lost 6 bases, the J end lost 8 bases, and 13 bases lay between the germline ends. CDR3 in DNA: TGCAGTGCCGCCGGAGGGCCCGGCTACACCTTC. Encoded protein: CSAAGGPGYTF.

The V gene is TRBV28, the J gene TRBJ2-3; unclear D gene. This CDR3 is built from 13 residues. The V gene lost 8 bases and the J gene lost 2 bases, with 11 bases spanning the gap. The germline V gene has CDR1 MDHEN and CDR2 SYDVKM. In DNA form, the CDR3 reads TGTGCCAGCGCCGAAGGGTCCACAGATACGCAGTATTTT. This codes for CASAEGSTDTQYF.

The V call is TRBV29-1, the J call TRBJ2-1, with a tentative D call TRBD1 (5 bases). The CDR3 is made up of 15 amino acids. Germline values: CDR1 SQVTM, CDR2 ANQGSEA. With 2 bases removed from V and 0 bases from J, the gap between germline ends came to 11 bases. For the CDR3, the DNA is TGCAGCGTTGAAAGGGGCGCTGGCTCCTACAATGAGCAGTTCTTC. This translates into CSVERGAGSYNEQFF.

This clone showed up just once. The chain combines TRBV19 with TRBJ2-6; 8 bases align to TRBD1. This CDR3 region has 16 residues. Germline-derived CDR1 and CDR2 are LNHDA and SQIVND (reference sequence). J lost 4 bases, V lost 7 bases, and 9 bases had no gene match. The CDR3 is CASNPGGAEGANVLTF. In nucleotides, the CDR3 is TGTGCCAGTAACCCAGGGGGCGCGGAGGGGGCCAACGTCCTGACTTTC.

The rearrangement uses TRBV4-2 and TRBJ1-4; D is possibly TRBD1 (6 bases). V was pared by 0 bases and J by 8 bases, with 10 bases between. The CDR3 length is 14 residues. Looked up from germline, CDR1 is LGHNA and CDR2 is YNFKEQ. CDR3 DNA sequence: TGTGCCAGCAGCCAAGACTGGGGGGCAGAAAAACTGTTTTTT. Translation: CASSQDWGAEKLFF.